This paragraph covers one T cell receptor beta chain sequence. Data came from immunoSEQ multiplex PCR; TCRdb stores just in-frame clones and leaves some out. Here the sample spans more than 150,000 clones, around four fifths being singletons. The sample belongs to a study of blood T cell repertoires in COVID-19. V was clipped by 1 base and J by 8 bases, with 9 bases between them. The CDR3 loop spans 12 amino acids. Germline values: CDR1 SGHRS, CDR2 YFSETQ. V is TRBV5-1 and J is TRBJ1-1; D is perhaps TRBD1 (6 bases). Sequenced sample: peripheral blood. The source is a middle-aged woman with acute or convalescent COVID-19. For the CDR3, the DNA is TGCGCCAGCAGCTTGACTAGGGGGGAAGCTTTCTTT. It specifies CASSLTRGEAFF.